The following is a TCR beta chain sequence with its context. Its target is not known. The method was immunoSEQ multiplex PCR; TCRdb's version includes in-frame clones alone and lacks a portion of them. The table shows 500,000 to 700,000 clones, with roughly 95% occurring only once. These data belong to a study of shared clonotypes between healthy human individuals. General study findings and limits: Among several donors, approximately 5% of naive CD4 clonotypes were found in common.

The CDR3 covers 13 residues. Per germline, CDR1 SNHLY and CDR2 FYNNEI. The ends were cut back, 3 bases at V and 4 bases at J, with 9 bases in the middle. As defined, naive CD8 cells were CD45RO-negative and positively selected for CCR7, with terminally differentiated effector memory CD45RA+ cells excluded. The V and J genes are TRBV2 and TRBJ1-2; D is unresolved. The sequenced sample was naive CD8+ T cells sorted from blood. The TCR was taken from a woman younger than 45 in good health. CDR3 sequence (DNA): TGTGCCAGCAGTGACGGGCATAGCTATGGCTACACCTTC. Translation gives CASSDGHSYGYTF.